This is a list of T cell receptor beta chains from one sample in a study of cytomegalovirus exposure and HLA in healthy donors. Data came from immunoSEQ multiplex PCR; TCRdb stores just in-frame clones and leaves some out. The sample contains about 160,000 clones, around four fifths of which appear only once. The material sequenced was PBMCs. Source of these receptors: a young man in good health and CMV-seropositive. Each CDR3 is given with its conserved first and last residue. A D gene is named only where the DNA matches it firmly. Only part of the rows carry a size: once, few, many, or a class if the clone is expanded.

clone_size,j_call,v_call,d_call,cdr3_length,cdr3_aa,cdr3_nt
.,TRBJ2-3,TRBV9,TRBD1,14,CASRGQESTDTQYF,TGTGCCAGCAGAGGACAGGAGAGCACAGATACGCAGTATTTT
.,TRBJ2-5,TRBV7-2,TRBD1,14,CASSLGGQGETQYF,TGTGCCAGCAGCTTAGGGGGACAGGGGGAGACCCAGTACTTC
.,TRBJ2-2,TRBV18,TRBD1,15,CASSPRTGYTGELFF,TGTGCCAGCTCACCAAGGACAGGGTATACCGGGGAGCTGTTTTTT
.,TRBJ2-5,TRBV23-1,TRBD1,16,CASSQTRDRYQETQYF,TGCGCCAGCAGTCAAACACGGGACAGATACCAAGAGACCCAGTACTTC
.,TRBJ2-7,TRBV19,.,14,CASSLAPGVYEQYF,TGTGCCAGTAGTCTCGCCCCGGGTGTCTACGAGCAGTACTTC
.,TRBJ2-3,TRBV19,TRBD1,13,CASRLKGAYTQYF,TGTGCCAGTAGGCTAAAGGGGGCTTATACGCAGTATTTT
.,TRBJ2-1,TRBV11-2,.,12,CASSLQYNEQFF,TGTGCCAGCAGCCTTCAGTACAATGAGCAGTTCTTC
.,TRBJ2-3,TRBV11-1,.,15,CASSPMGGLKDTQYF,TGTGCCAGCAGCCCGATGGGGGGGCTTAAAGATACGCAGTATTTT
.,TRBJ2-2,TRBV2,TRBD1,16,CASSGQGVRNTGELFF,TGTGCCAGCAGTGGACAGGGGGTCCGGAACACCGGGGAGCTGTTTTTT
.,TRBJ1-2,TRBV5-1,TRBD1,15,CASSGGQGTNYGYTF,TGCGCCAGCAGCGGAGGACAGGGGACTAACTATGGCTACACCTTC
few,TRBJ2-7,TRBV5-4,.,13,CASSSGNSYEQYF,TGTGCCAGCAGCTCAGGCAACTCCTACGAGCAGTACTTC
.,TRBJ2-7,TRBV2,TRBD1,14,CASRTGTGAYEQYF,TGTGCCAGCAGAACCGGGACAGGGGCCTACGAGCAGTACTTC
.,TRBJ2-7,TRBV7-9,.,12,CASSYRAYEQYF,TGTGCCAGCAGCTACAGGGCTTACGAGCAGTACTTC
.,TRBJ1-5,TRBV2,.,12,CASKGGDQPQHF,TGTGCCAGCAAAGGAGGGGATCAGCCCCAGCATTTT